The T cell receptor beta chain described here comes from a study of OX40 agonist ivuxolimab in advanced cancers. The repertoire was sequenced with immunoSEQ multiplex PCR; TCRdb's copy has only in-frame clones and lacks some. The sample lists tens of thousands of clones, 82% occurring once. The sequence was obtained from an adult with an advanced solid tumor such as melanoma, head and neck, liver or kidney cancer. This material consisted of CD4+ or CD8+ T cells sorted from blood, taken in a trial of the OX40 agonist ivuxolimab.

The CDR3 loop reads CASSLEGLTGKLFF. The CDR3 coding sequence is TGTGCCAGCAGCTTAGAAGGGCTGACAGGAAAACTGTTTTTT. V is TRBV11-2 and J is TRBJ1-4, with D tentatively TRBD1 (6 bases). Germline V gives CDR1 SGHAT, CDR2 FQNNGV. This CDR3 is built from 14 residues. The V end lost 0 bases, the J end lost 10 bases, and 12 bases lay between the germline ends.